This T cell receptor beta chain derives from a study of T cell responses to AZD1222 COVID-19 vaccine. Study-wide background: Second doses that came at about 4 or about 12 weeks were put together.

Regarding this clone: The antigen is unknown.

Assay: immunoSEQ multiplex PCR; the TCRdb copy retains only in-frame clones and omits some. Found here are around 150,000 clones, about nine tenths of them singletons; the top ten hold roughly 5%. Findings of the study overall: Researchers report vaccine-associated CD4 TCRs spanning spike, with dominance at 160-218 and 743-854. Receipt of two AZD1222 doses was followed by a rise in Spike-specific TCR breadth and depth. Reports indicate that nearly half of spike-specific TCRs are directed at unmutated variant regions.

Germline V gene sequence: CDR1 MDHEN, CDR2 SYDVKM. Trimming took off 3 bases at V and 5 bases at J, with 10 bases between the two ends. The length of the CDR3 is 13 residues. This clonotype originated in an adult in good health. This chain links TRBV28 with TRBJ1-2; D not resolved. This specimen was peripheral blood, taken on day 0 of AZD1222 vaccination. CDR3 protein: CASSFVGSYGYTF. CDR3 coding DNA: TGTGCCAGCAGTTTTGTAGGATCTTATGGCTACACCTTC.